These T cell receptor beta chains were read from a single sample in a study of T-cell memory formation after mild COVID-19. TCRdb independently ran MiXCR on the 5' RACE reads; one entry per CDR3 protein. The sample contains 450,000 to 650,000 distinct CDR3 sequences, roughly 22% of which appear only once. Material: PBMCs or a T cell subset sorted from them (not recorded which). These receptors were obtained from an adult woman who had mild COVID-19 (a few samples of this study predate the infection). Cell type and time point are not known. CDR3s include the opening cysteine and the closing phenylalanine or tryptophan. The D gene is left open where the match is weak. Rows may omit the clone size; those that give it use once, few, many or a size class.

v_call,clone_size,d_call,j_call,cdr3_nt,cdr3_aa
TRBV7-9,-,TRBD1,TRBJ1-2,TGTGCCAGCAGCGTAGGGACAGGACCTCCGCGGGACCGCTACACCTTC,CASSVGTGPPRDRYTF
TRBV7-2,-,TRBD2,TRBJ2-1,TGTGCCAGCAGCCCAGGACTAGCGGCCTCCTACAATGAGCAGTTCTTC,CASSPGLAASYNEQFF
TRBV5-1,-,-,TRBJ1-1,TGCGCCAGCAGCTTGGCCTCACGCAATCGGGGAGGGGCTGAAGCTTTCTTT,CASSLASRNRGGAEAFF
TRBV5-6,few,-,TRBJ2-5,TGTGCCACCCTCAGAGGCGAGGAGACCCAGTACTTC,CATLRGEETQYF
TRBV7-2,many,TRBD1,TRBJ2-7,TGTGCCAGCAGCTTAATGCACGGACAGGGATTCCCCGAGCAGTACTTC,CASSLMHGQGFPEQYF
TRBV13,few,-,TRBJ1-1,TGTGCCAGCAGCTTAAGTCCGACAGCTACTGAAGCTTTCTTT,CASSLSPTATEAFF
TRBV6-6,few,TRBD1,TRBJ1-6,TGTGCCAGCAGTTACTCTTGGATAACCGGGACAGGGGGCGAGCTCCATAATTCACCCCTCCACTTT,CASSYSWITGTGGELHNSPLHF
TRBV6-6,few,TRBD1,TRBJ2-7,TGTGCCAGCACTCGGGGACAGGGGTCCTCCTACGAGCAGTACTTC,CASTRGQGSSYEQYF
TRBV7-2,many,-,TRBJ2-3,TGTGCCAGCAGCTTACAGTTGAGATCCACAGATACGCAGTATTTT,CASSLQLRSTDTQYF
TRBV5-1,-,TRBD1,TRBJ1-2,TGCGCCAGCAGCTTGGCCGCAGGGGGCAACTATGGCTACACCTTC,CASSLAAGGNYGYTF
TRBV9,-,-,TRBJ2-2,TGTGCCAGCAGCGTAGGGCGGGTGTCCACCGGGGAGCTGTTTTTT,CASSVGRVSTGELFF
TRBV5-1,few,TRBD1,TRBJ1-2,TGCGCCAGCAGCTTCGGGACAGAGTATGGCTACACCTTC,CASSFGTEYGYTF
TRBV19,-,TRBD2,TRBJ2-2,TGTGCCAGTAGTTTACTAGCGGGATCGAACACCGGGGAGCTGTTTTTT,CASSLLAGSNTGELFF
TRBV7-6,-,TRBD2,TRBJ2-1,TGTGCCAGCAGCCCGGGACTAGCGGGGACCTACAATGAGCAGTTCTTC,CASSPGLAGTYNEQFF
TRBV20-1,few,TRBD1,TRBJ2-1,TGCAGTGCTAGAGATCGAGGGTTCCGGGACAGGGTACATGAGCAGTTCTTC,CSARDRGFRDRVHEQFF
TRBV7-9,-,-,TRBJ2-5,TGTGCCAGCACCCACCATCGGGTACAAGAGACCCAGTACTTC,CASTHHRVQETQYF
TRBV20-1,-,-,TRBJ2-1,TGCAGTGCTGGCCAGGATTTCTACAATGAGCAGTTCTTC,CSAGQDFYNEQFF
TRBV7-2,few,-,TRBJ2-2,TGTGCCAGCAGTGCAGCTACGTCCGGGGAGCTGTTTTTT,CASSAATSGELFF
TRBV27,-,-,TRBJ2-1,TGTGCCAGCAGTTTAGCGATCAGCTCCTACAATGAGCAGTTCTTC,CASSLAISSYNEQFF
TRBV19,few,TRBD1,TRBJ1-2,TGTGCCAGTAGTATATGGACAGGGGGCTATGGCTACACCTTC,CASSIWTGGYGYTF
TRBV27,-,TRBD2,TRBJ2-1,TGTGCCAGCAGTTTTCTTCGACTAGCGGATAACAATGAGCAGTTCTTC,CASSFLRLADNNEQFF
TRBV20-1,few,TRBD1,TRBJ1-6,TGCAGTGCTAACACTCCAAACAGGGGGCGGAATTCACCCCTCCACTTT,CSANTPNRGRNSPLHF